Each of the 5 T cell receptor beta chains below was sequenced from the same sample in a study of neurological immune-mediated disorders. Each CDR3 protein is one row after TCRdb ran MiXCR on the 5' RACE reads. This sample has about 87,000 distinct CDR3 sequences; roughly 3.3% occur once, and the top ten carry around 3.1%. Source material: PBMCs. These TCRs come from a woman between 50 and 59 years old with multiple sclerosis.

This clonotype was seen at least ten times. This chain connects TRBV5-1 to TRBJ1-1; 7 bases are shared with TRBD1. The CDR3 contains 15 residues. The J segment lost 0 bases and the V segment lost 6 bases, leaving 8 bases of the junction unmatched. Germline CDR1 reads SGHRS; CDR2 reads YFSETQ. The DNA for the CDR3 is TGCGCCAGCAAGGGCTGGGACAGCATGAACACTGAAGCTTTCTTT. This translates into CASKGWDSMNTEAFF. Full variable domain (rest looked up from reference TRBV5-1 and TRBJ1-1): KAGVTQTPRYLIKTRGQQVTLSCSPISGHRSVSWYQQTPGQGLQFLFEYFSETQRNKGNFPGRFSGRQFSNSRSEMNVSTLELGDSALYLCASKGWDSMNTEAFFGQGTRLTVV.

This clonotype has ten or more counts. V usage is TRBV5-8 and J usage is TRBJ2-7, with D unresolved. The CDR3 contains 12 residues. Germline lookup yields CDR1 SGHTS and CDR2 YDEGEE. V dropped 6 bases and J dropped 3 bases, with 10 bases sitting between them. Written as DNA, the CDR3 is TGTGCCAGCACCCAGAGGATCTACGAGCAGTACTTC. Amino acids: CASTQRIYEQYF.

This clonotype was counted many times. The chain employs TRBV14 and TRBJ2-6; possibly TRBD2 for D (5 bases). Trimming took 4 bases from V and 1 from J, leaving 8 bases between them. Germline assignment: CDR1 SGHDN and CDR2 FVKESK. The CDR3 totals 15 residues. The CDR3 DNA follows: TGTGCCAGCAGCCGTTCGGGGTCTGGGGCCAACGTCCTGACTTTC. Translation: CASSRSGSGANVLTF.

This clonotype was seen at least ten times. CDR3 region: CASSLGSGGPLETQYF. The CDR3, as DNA: TGCGCCAGCAGCTTGGGCAGCGGGGGACCCTTGGAGACCCAGTACTTC. The chain employs TRBV5-1 and TRBJ2-5; 8 bases map to TRBD2. The germline CDR1 and CDR2 sequences are SGHRS and YFSETQ. The CDR3 is 16 amino acids. Trimming cost V 0 bases and J 5 bases; bases outside gene matches: 9.

This clonotype was seen ten or more times. The J gene is TRBJ2-1, the V gene TRBV11-2, with 14 nucleotides matching TRBD2. Germline CDR1 is SGHAT and CDR2 is FQNNGV. Trimming cost V 5 bases and J 4 bases; bases outside gene matches: 7. The CDR3 extends over 17 amino acids. The CDR3 bases are TGTGCCAGCAGCCAAGGACTAGCGGGGGGCTCTTACAATGAGCAGTTCTTC. It yields the protein CASSQGLAGGSYNEQFF.